A single sample is the source of the 21 T cell receptor beta chains below, sequenced in a study of blood T cell repertoires in COVID-19. Profiled with immunoSEQ multiplex PCR; TCRdb holds only in-frame clones, not every one. This sample has fewer than 400,000 clones, with about 85% found just once. The sequenced sample was peripheral blood. These receptors came from a woman between 18 and 30 years old with acute or convalescent COVID-19.

The genes are TRBV30 and TRBJ1-5; 9 bases match TRBD1. Germline V lookup: CDR1 GTSNPN, CDR2 SVGIG (reference sequence). The CDR3 runs 15 residues. The junction had 6 bases not matched to a gene; V was cut back by 2 bases and J by 4 bases. This CDR3 reads CAWSPPDRGNQPQHF. The CDR3 DNA reads TGTGCCTGGAGTCCCCCGGACAGGGGAAATCAGCCCCAGCATTTT.

The count of this clone is one. This chain uses TRBV30 with TRBJ1-2; a possible D gene is TRBD1 (5 bases). Germline CDR1 GTSNPN, CDR2 SVGIG (reference sequence). Trimming pared 1 base from V and 5 bases from J, leaving 8 bases between. This CDR3 is built from 12 residues. The CDR3, as DNA: TGTGCCTGGAGTGGGGCAGGGTATGGCTACACCTTC. Amino acid sequence: CAWSGAGYGYTF.

The rearrangement uses TRBV10-3 and TRBJ1-1, with unresolved D. The CDR3 runs 12 residues. Germline V CDR1 and CDR2: ENHRY, SYGVKD. The V end lost 7 bases, the J end lost 1 base, and 7 bases lay between the germline ends. This CDR3 is CAINSGNTEAFF. For the CDR3, the DNA is TGTGCCATCAATTCCGGGAACACTGAAGCTTTCTTT.

This clone was counted only a few times. The genes are TRBV28 and TRBJ2-3; a weak D match, TRBD2 (5 bases). Trimming pared 6 bases from V and 5 bases from J, leaving 21 bases between. Germline-derived CDR1 and CDR2 are MDHEN and SYDVKM. The CDR3 is 16 residues long. The CDR3 reads CASRTPRASGRDTQYF. CDR3 nucleotide sequence: TGTGCCAGCAGAACCCCGCGGGCCTCAGGCCGAGATACGCAGTATTTT.

This clone was recorded once. V and J are TRBV30 and TRBJ2-7; D possibly corresponds to TRBD2 (8 bases). From germline, CDR1 is GTSNPN and CDR2 SVGIG (reference sequence). The V end was cut by 1 base, the J end by 9 bases, with 25 bases between. The CDR3 runs to 16 residues. The DNA of the CDR3 is TGTGCCTGGAGTGCCACCCCCCCGGGAGGGGGCGCTGGGCAGTACTTC. Protein: CAWSATPPGGGAGQYF.

In this sample, this clone turned up once. The chain employs TRBV5-1 and TRBJ1-5; D may be TRBD1 (6 bases). This CDR3 is 15 amino acids long. The V and J ends lost 0 bases and 4 bases respectively, with 11 bases between them. In germline, CDR1 is SGHRS, CDR2 YFSETQ. The chain's CDR3 is CASSLEGDGNQPQHF. In nucleotides, the CDR3 is TGCGCCAGCAGCTTGGAGGGGGACGGTAATCAGCCCCAGCATTTT.

The V call is TRBV20-1, the J call TRBJ2-7, with no clear D. Germline V gene sequence: CDR1 DFQATT, CDR2 SNEGSKA (reference sequence). The CDR3 extends over 11 amino acids. The V and J ends lost 1 base and 3 bases respectively, with 4 bases between them. This CDR3 is CSARAIYEQYF. In DNA, the CDR3 is TGCAGTGCTAGAGCCATCTACGAGCAGTACTTC.

The rearrangement uses TRBV6-1 and TRBJ2-1; perhaps TRBD2 as D (6 bases). Trimming left V 3 bases short and J 0 bases short, with 15 bases between. The CDR3 runs 17 residues. Germline V lookup: CDR1 MNHNS, CDR2 SASEGT. This chain's CDR3 is CASSDGMERVSYNEQFF. CDR3 nucleotide sequence: TGTGCCAGCAGTGACGGGATGGAGCGGGTCTCCTACAATGAGCAGTTCTTC.

This clone was counted only a few times. The V gene is TRBV2, the J gene TRBJ2-7; D is possibly TRBD2 (5 bases). The V gene's germline CDR1 is SNHLY and CDR2 FYNNEI. Deletions cut 4 bases from V and 0 bases from J, with 13 bases between. The CDR3 runs to 15 residues. CDR3 loop: CASSARRFISYEQYF. DNA of the CDR3: TGTGCCAGCAGTGCCAGGAGGTTCATCTCCTACGAGCAGTACTTC.

V gene TRBV19 combines with J gene TRBJ1-5; tentative D call: TRBD1 (6 bases). The CDR3 length is 14 residues. V lost 0 bases to trimming and J lost 4 bases, with 7 bases between them. Germline assignment: CDR1 LNHDA and CDR2 SQIVND (reference sequence). The CDR3 region is CASSIDQGNQPQHF. CDR3 bases: TGTGCCAGTAGTATAGATCAGGGGAATCAGCCCCAGCATTTT.

The chain links TRBV6-5 to TRBJ2-7, with TRBD2 matching over 7 bases. Per the germline V gene, CDR1 is MNHEY and CDR2 is SVGAGI. This CDR3 region has 14 residues. Trimming took 6 bases from V and 1 from J; bases not matched to a gene: 6. CDR3: CASSPGGLSYEQYF. CDR3 in DNA: TGTGCCAGCAGCCCGGGAGGCTTGTCCTACGAGCAGTACTTC.

The J gene is TRBJ1-5, the V gene TRBV2; TRBD1 might be the D (5 bases). CDR1 and CDR2 (germline): SNHLY, FYNNEI. The CDR3 length is 13 residues. Trimming removed 7 bases from V and 6 bases from J, with 13 bases in between. CDR3 nucleotides: TGTGCCAGCACGATCTGGGGCGGTCAGCCCCAGCATTTT. Translated, it gives CASTIWGGQPQHF.

The chain combines TRBV7-3 with TRBJ1-1; the D gene is possibly TRBD1 (6 bases). Per the germline V gene, CDR1 is SGHTA and CDR2 is FQGTGA. V lost 4 bases and J 1 base, leaving 13 bases between the germline ends. The CDR3 extends over 15 amino acids. The CDR3 bases are TGTGCCAGCAGCTCAGCCTCGACAGGGAACACTGAAGCTTTCTTT. This sequence encodes CASSSASTGNTEAFF. The entire variable domain, with the rest obtained from reference TRBV7-3 and TRBJ1-1, is as follows: GAGVSQTPSNKVTEKGKYVELRCDPISGHTALYWYRQSLGQGPEFLIYFQGTGAADDSGLPNDRFFAVRPEGSVSTLKIQRTERGDSAVYLCASSSASTGNTEAFFGQGTRLTVV.

The V call is TRBV19, the J call TRBJ1-5; D is perhaps TRBD1 (6 bases). The CDR3 is 16 residues long. V gave up 3 bases and J gave up 1 base, with 13 bases separating them. Looked up from germline, CDR1 is LNHDA and CDR2 is SQIVND (reference sequence). The CDR3 is CASSMGAGLSNQPQHF. In nucleotides, the CDR3 is TGTGCCAGTAGTATGGGGGCAGGGTTGAGCAATCAGCCCCAGCATTTT.

The J gene is TRBJ2-3, the V gene TRBV2, with a tentative D call TRBD1 (5 bases). This CDR3 is built from 13 residues. The germline V gene encodes CDR1 SNHLY and CDR2 FYNNEI. Trimming removed 6 bases from V and 2 bases from J, with 9 bases in between. CDR3 sequence (DNA): TGTGCCAGCAGACAGGACCTCACAGATACGCAGTATTTT. Its protein product is CASRQDLTDTQYF.

In its sample, this clone was seen once. CDR3 protein: CASSTSGVEDTEAFF. The CDR3 DNA reads as TGTGCCAGCAGCACCTCGGGGGTCGAGGACACTGAAGCTTTCTTT. The J gene is TRBJ1-1, the V gene TRBV5-6; D is perhaps TRBD1 (5 bases). The CDR3 runs to 15 residues. Between the trimmed V and J ends, which lost 4 bases and 3 bases, there was a span of 16 bases. Germline CDR1 SGHDT, CDR2 YYEEEE.

The chain is built from TRBV3-1 (or the pseudogene TRBV3-2) and TRBJ1-6; 10 nucleotides match TRBD1. This CDR3 spans 15 amino acids. V was pared by 0 bases and J by 8 bases, with 1 base of the junction left unmatched. The germline V gene encodes CDR1 LGHDT and CDR2 YNNKEL (reference sequence). CDR3 in amino acids: CASSQEGTGDSPLHF. The CDR3 DNA reads TGTGCCAGCAGCCAAGAAGGGACAGGGGATTCACCCCTCCACTTT.

This sequence joins TRBV28 and TRBJ2-1; 10 bases fit TRBD1. Germline-derived CDR1 and CDR2 are MDHEN and SYDVKM. The CDR3 loop spans 17 amino acids. Trimming took 4 bases from V and 5 from J; bases not matched to a gene: 11. The CDR3 region has the DNA TGTGCCAGCAGTTCCACCGGGACAGGGGCGGTGGACAATGAGCAGTTCTTC. It specifies CASSSTGTGAVDNEQFF.

The chain joins TRBV5-1 to TRBJ2-7, with unresolved D. The CDR3 runs 12 residues. The V end was cut by 4 bases, the J end by 2 bases, with 7 bases between. Per the germline V gene, CDR1 is SGHRS and CDR2 is YFSETQ. The CDR3 sequence is CASSQVPYEQYF. CDR3 sequence (DNA): TGCGCCAGCAGCCAGGTCCCCTACGAGCAGTACTTC.

The rearrangement joins TRBV4-1 to TRBJ2-2, with a tentative D call TRBD2 (6 bases). The CDR3 contains 17 residues. In germline, CDR1 is MGHRA, CDR2 YSYEKL. Trimming pared 3 bases from V and 3 bases from J, leaving 17 bases between. The DNA for the CDR3 is TGCGCCAGCAGCCATCTATGGGAGGCCCTTTACACCGGGGAGCTGTTTTTT. It translates to CASSHLWEALYTGELFF.

The chain has TRBV5-1 and TRBJ2-3; 13 nucleotides agree with TRBD2. Germline V gives CDR1 SGHRS, CDR2 YFSETQ. The CDR3 is 17 residues long. V lost 4 bases, J lost 4 bases, and 9 bases stayed unmatched. The CDR3 protein is CASSPWTSGSKADTQYF. DNA of the CDR3: TGCGCCAGCAGCCCCTGGACTAGCGGGAGTAAGGCAGATACGCAGTATTTT.